This TCR beta chain was profiled in a study of blood T cell repertoires in COVID-19. Looking at the study overall: COVID-19 samples from acute and convalescent phases originated in the United States, Italy and Spain.

Using immunoSEQ multiplex PCR, the repertoire was profiled, and TCRdb retains in-frame clones only, with some absent. The sample shows roughly 250,000 clones, roughly 80% of them seen only once. CDR3 length: 13 amino acids. The V and J ends lost 4 bases and 2 bases, in that order; junction bases with no gene match: 1. CDR1 and CDR2 from the germline V gene are SGHRS and YFSETQ. The TCR was taken from a woman older than 75 with acute or convalescent COVID-19. This sequence joins TRBV5-1 and TRBJ2-3; TRBD2 agrees at 7 bases. Material for sequencing was peripheral blood. Written as DNA, the CDR3 is TGCGCCAGCAGCGGGACTAACACAGATACGCAGTATTTT. It specifies CASSGTNTDTQYF.